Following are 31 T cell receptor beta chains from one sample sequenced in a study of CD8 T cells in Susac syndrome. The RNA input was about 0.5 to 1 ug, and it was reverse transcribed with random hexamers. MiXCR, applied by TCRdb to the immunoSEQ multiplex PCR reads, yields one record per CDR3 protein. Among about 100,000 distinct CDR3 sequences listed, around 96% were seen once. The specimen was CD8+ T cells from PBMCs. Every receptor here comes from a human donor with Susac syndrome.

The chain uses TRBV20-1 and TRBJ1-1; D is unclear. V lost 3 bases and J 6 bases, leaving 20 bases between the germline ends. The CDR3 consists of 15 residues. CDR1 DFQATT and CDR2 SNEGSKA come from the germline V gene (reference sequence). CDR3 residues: CSASLTPGSRAEAFF. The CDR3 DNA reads TGCAGTGCTAGCCTCACTCCGGGTTCACGCGCTGAAGCTTTCTTT.

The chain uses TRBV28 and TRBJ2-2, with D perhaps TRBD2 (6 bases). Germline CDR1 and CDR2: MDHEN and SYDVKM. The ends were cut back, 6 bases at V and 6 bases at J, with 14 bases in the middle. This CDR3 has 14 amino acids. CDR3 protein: CASSAPGEAGELFF. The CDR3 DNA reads TGTGCCAGCAGCGCCCCGGGGGAGGCCGGGGAGCTGTTTTTT.

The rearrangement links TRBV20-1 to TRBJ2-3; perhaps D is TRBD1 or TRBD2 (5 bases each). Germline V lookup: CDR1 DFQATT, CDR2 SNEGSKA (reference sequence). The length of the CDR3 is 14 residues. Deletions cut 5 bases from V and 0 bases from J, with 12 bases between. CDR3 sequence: CSAFRGPSTDTQYF. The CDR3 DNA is TGCAGTGCTTTTCGGGGCCCTAGCACAGATACGCAGTATTTT.

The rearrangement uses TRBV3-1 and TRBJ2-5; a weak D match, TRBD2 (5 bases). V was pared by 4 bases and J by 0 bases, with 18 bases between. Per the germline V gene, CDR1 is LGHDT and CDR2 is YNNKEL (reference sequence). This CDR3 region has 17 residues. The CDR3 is CASSPRRIPGYQETQYF. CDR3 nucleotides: TGTGCCAGCAGCCCTAGAAGGATACCGGGGTACCAAGAGACCCAGTACTTC.

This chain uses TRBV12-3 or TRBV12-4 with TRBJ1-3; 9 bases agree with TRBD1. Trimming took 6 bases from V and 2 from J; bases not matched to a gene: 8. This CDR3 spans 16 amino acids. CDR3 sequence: CASRPRQGGTGNTIYF. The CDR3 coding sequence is TGTGCCAGCAGGCCACGACAGGGGGGAACTGGAAACACCATATATTTT.

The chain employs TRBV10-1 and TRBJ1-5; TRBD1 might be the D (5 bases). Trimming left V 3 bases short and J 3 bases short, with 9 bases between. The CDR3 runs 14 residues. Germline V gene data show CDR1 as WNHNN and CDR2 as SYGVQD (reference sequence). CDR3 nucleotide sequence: TGCGCCAGCAGTGATCAGGGCTACAATCAGCCCCAGCATTTT. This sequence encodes CASSDQGYNQPQHF.

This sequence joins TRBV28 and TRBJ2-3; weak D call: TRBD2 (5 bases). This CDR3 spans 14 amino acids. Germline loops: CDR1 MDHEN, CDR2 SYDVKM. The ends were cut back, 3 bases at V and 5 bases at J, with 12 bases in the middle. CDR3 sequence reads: CASSFEGVGDTQYF. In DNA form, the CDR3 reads TGTGCCAGCAGTTTCGAGGGAGTAGGAGATACGCAGTATTTT. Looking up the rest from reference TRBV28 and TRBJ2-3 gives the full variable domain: DVKVTQSSRYLVKRTGEKVFLECVQDMDHENMFWYRQDPGLGLRLIYFSYDVKMKEKGDIPEGYSVSREKKERFSLILESASTNQTSMYLCASSFEGVGDTQYFGPGTRLTVL.

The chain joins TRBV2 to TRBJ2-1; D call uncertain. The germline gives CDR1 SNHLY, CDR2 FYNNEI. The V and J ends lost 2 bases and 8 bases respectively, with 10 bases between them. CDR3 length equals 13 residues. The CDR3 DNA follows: TGTGCCAGCAGTGAATCTAGAGGTGATGAGCAGTTCTTC. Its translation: CASSESRGDEQFF.

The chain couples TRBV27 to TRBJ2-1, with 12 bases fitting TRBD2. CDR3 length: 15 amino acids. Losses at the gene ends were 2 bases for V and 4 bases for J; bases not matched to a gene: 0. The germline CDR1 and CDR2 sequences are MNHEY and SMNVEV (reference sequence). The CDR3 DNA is TGTGCCAGCAGTTTAGGACTAGCGGGGTACAATGAGCAGTTCTTC. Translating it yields CASSLGLAGYNEQFF.

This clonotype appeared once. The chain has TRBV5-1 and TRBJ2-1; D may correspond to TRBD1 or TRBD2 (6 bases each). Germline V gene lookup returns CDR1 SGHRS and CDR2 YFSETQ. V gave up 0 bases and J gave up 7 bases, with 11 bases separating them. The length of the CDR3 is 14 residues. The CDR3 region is CASSLAVGGNEQFF. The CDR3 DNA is TGCGCCAGCAGCTTGGCGGTAGGGGGGAATGAGCAGTTCTTC.

CDR3 nucleotides: TGCAGCGCCATTAGGGCAACGAACACTGAAGCTTTCTTT. Its translation: CSAIRATNTEAFF. The chain uses TRBV29-1 and TRBJ1-1, with D uncertain. CDR1 and CDR2 from the germline V gene are SQVTM and ANQGSEA. The CDR3 runs to 13 residues. Trimming took off 7 bases at V and 1 base at J, with 13 bases between the two ends. Full variable domain (outside the CDR3, taken from reference TRBV29-1 and TRBJ1-1): SAVISQKPSRDICQRGTSLTIQCQVDSQVTMMFWYRQQPGQSLTLIATANQGSEATYESGFVIDKFPISRPNLTFSTLTVSNMSPEDSSIYLCSAIRATNTEAFFGQGTRLTVV.

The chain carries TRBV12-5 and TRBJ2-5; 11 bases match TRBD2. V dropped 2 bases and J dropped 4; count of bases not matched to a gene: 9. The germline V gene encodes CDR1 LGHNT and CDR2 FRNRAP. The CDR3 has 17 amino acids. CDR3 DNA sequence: TGTGCTAGTGGTTTGTGGCGGACTAGCGGGTCCCCAGAGACCCAGTACTTC. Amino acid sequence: CASGLWRTSGSPETQYF.

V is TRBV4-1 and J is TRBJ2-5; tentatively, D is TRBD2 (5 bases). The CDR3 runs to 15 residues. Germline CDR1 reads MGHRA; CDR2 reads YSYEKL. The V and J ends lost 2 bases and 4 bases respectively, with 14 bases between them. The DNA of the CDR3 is TGCGCCAGCAGCCAAACTCGAGGGAGCGTAGAGACCCAGTACTTC. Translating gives CASSQTRGSVETQYF.

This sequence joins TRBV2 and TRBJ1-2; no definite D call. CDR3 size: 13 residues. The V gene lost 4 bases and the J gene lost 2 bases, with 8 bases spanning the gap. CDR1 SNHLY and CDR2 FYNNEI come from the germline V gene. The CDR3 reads CASSGGENYGYTF. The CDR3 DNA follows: TGTGCCAGCAGTGGAGGAGAAAACTATGGCTACACCTTC.

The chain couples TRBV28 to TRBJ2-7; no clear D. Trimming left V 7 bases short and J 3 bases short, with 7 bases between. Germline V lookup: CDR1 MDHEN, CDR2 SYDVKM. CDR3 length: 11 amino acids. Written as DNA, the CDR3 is TGTGCCAGCAAGGAAAACTACGAGCAGTACTTC. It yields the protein CASKENYEQYF. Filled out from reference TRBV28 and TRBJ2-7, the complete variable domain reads DVKVTQSSRYLVKRTGEKVFLECVQDMDHENMFWYRQDPGLGLRLIYFSYDVKMKEKGDIPEGYSVSREKKERFSLILESASTNQTSMYLCASKENYEQYFGPGTRLTVT.

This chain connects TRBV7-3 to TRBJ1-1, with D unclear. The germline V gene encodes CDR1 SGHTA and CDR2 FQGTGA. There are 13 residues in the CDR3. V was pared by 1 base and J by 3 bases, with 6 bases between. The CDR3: CASSLKTDTEAFF. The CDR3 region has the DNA TGTGCCAGCAGCTTAAAAACGGACACTGAAGCTTTCTTT.

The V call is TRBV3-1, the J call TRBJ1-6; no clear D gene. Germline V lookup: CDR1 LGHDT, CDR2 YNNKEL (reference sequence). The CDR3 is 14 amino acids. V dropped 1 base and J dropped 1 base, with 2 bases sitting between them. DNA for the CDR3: TGTGCCAGCAGCCAAGGATCCTATAATTCACCCCTCCACTTT. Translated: CASSQGSYNSPLHF.

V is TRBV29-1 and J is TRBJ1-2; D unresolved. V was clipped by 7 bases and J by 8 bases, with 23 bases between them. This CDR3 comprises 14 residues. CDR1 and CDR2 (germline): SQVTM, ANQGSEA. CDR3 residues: CSARSRAIYDGYTF. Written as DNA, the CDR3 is TGCAGCGCTCGGAGTCGTGCTATCTACGACGGCTACACCTTC.

This CDR3 is CSARGLDRWGADTQYF. The CDR3 DNA reads TGCAGTGCTAGAGGCCTCGACAGGTGGGGGGCAGATACGCAGTATTTT. The rearrangement links TRBV20-1 to TRBJ2-3; perhaps D is TRBD1 or TRBD2 (6 bases each). The CDR3 is 16 residues long. Per the germline V gene, CDR1 is DFQATT and CDR2 is SNEGSKA (reference sequence). Trimming pared 1 base from V and 4 bases from J, leaving 18 bases between.

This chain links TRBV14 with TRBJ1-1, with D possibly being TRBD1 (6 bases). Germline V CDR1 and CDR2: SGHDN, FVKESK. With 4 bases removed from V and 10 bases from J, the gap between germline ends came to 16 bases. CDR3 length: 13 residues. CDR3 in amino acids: CASSRSTGSGAFF. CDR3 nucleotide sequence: TGTGCCAGCAGCCGCTCAACAGGGTCAGGAGCTTTCTTT.

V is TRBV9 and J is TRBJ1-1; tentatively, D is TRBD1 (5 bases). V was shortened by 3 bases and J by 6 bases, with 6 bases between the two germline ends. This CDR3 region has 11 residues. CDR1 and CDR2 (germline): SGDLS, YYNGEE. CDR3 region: CASSGGSEAFF. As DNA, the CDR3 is TGTGCCAGCAGCGGGGGGTCTGAAGCTTTCTTT. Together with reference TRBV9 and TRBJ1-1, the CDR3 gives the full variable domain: DSGVTQTPKHLITATGQRVTLRCSPRSGDLSVYWYQQSLDQGLQFLIQYYNGEERAKGNILERFSAQQFPDLHSELNLSSLELGDSALYFCASSGGSEAFFGQGTRLTVV.

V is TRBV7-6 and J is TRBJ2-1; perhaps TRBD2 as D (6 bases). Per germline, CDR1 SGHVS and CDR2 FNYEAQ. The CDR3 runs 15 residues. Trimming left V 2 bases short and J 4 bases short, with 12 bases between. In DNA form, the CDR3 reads TGTGCCAGCAGCTTACGACTAGATGGTTACAATGAGCAGTTCTTC. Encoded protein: CASSLRLDGYNEQFF.

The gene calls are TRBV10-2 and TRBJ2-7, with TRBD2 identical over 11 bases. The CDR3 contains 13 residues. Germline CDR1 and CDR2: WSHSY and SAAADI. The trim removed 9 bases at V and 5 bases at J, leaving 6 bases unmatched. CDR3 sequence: CASKTSGSNEQYF. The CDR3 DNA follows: TGCGCCAGTAAAACTAGCGGGAGCAACGAGCAGTACTTC.

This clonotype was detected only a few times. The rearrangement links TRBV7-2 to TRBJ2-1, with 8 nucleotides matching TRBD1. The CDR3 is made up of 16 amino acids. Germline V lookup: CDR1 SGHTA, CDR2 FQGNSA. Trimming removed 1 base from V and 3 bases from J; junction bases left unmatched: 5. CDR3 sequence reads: CASSLVLDRDYNEQFF. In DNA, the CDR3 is TGTGCCAGCAGCTTAGTCTTGGACAGGGACTACAATGAGCAGTTCTTC.

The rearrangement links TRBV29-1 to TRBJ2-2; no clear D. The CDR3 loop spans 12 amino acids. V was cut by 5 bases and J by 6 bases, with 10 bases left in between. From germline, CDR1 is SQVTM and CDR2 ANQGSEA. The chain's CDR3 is CSVLAWAGELFF. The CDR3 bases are TGCAGCGTTTTGGCTTGGGCCGGGGAGCTGTTTTTT.

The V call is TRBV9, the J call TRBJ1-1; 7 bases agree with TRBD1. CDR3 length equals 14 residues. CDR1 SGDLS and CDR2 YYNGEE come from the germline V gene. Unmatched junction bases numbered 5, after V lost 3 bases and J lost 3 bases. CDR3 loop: CASSEGTGDTEAFF. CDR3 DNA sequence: TGTGCCAGCAGCGAAGGAACAGGGGACACTGAAGCTTTCTTT.

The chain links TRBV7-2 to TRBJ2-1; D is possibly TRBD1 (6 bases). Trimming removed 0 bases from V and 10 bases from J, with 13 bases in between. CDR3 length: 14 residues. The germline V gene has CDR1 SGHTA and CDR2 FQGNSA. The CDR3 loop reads CASSLAVGRGEQFF. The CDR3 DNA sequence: TGTGCCAGCAGCTTAGCGGTAGGCAGGGGCGAGCAGTTCTTC.

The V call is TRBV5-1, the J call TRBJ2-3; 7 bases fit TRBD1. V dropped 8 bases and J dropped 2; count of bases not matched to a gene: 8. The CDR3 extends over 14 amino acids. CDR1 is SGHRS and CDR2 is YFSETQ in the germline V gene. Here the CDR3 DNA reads TGCGCCAGTTTCCCGGGACAGCCCACAGATACGCAGTATTTT. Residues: CASFPGQPTDTQYF. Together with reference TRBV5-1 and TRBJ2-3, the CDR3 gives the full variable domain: KAGVTQTPRYLIKTRGQQVTLSCSPISGHRSVSWYQQTPGQGLQFLFEYFSETQRNKGNFPGRFSGRQFSNSRSEMNVSTLELGDSALYLCASFPGQPTDTQYFGPGTRLTVL.

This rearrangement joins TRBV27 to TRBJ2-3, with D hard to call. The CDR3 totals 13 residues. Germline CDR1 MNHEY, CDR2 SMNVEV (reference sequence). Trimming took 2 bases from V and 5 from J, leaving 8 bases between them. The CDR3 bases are TGTGCCAGCAGTTTACTCCTCGGAGATACGCAGTATTTT. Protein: CASSLLLGDTQYF.

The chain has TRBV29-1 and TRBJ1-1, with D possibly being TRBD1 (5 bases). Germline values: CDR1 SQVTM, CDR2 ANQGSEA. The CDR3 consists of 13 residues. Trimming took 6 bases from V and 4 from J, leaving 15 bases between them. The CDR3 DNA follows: TGCAGCGTGGAACCTAGGGGTGCCACTGAAGCTTTCTTT. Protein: CSVEPRGATEAFF.

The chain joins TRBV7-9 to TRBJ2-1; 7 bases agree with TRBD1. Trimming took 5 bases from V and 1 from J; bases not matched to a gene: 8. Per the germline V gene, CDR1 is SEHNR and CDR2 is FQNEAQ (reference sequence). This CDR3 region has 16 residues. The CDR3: CASSPTLTGSYNEQFF. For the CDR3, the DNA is TGTGCCAGCAGCCCGACCCTGACAGGGTCCTACAATGAGCAGTTCTTC. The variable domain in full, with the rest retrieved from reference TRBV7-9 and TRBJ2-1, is DTGVSQNPRHKITKRGQNVTFRCDPISEHNRLYWYRQTLGQGPEFLTYFQNEAQLEKSRLLSDRFSAERPKGSFSTLEIQRTEQGDSAMYLCASSPTLTGSYNEQFFGPGTRLTVL.